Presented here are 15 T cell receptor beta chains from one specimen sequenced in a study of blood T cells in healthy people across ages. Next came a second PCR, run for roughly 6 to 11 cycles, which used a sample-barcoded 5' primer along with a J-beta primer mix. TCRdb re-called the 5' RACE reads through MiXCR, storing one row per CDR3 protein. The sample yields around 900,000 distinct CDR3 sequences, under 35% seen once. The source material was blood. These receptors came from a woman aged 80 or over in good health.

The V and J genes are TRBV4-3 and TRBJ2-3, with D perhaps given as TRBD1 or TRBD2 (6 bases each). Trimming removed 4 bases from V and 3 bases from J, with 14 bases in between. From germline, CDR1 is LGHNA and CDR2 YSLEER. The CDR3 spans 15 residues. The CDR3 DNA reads TGCGCCAGCAGCCTTAGGGGGGATAGAACAGATACGCAGTATTTT. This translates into CASSLRGDRTDTQYF.

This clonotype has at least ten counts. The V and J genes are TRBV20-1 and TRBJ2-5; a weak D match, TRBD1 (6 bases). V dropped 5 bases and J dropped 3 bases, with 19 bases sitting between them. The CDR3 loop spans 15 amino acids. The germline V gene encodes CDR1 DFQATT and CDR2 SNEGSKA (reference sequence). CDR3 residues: CSAPETGGVKETQYF. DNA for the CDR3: TGCAGTGCTCCCGAGACAGGTGGGGTGAAAGAGACCCAGTACTTC.

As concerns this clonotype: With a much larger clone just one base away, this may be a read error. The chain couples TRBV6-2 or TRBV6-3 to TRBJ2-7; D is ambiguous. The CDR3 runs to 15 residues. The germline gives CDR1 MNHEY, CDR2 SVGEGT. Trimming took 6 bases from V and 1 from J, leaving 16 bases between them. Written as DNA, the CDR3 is TGTGCCAGCAGGCCCGTCCGGAAACAGTCCTACGAGCAGTACGTC. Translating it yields CASRPVRKQSYEQYV.

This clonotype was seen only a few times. This chain's CDR3 is CASSLSDRAPYGYTF. The CDR3 nucleotides are TGTGCCAGCAGCCTCAGCGACAGGGCCCCCTATGGCTACACCTTC. The V gene is TRBV16, the J gene TRBJ1-2, with 7 bases fitting TRBD1. V gave up 4 bases and J gave up 4 bases; unmatched junction bases: 9. This CDR3 contains 15 residues. The germline CDR1 and CDR2 sequences are KGHSY and FQNENV.

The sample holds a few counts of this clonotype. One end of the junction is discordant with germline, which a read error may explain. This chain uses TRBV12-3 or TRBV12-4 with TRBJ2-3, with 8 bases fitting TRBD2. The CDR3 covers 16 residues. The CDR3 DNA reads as TGTGCCAGCAGTTTCTGGTCGGGGGGGCGCACAGATGCGCAGTATTTT. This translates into CASSFWSGGRTDAQYF.

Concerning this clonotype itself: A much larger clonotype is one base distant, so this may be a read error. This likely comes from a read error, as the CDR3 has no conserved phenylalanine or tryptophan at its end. CDR3 amino acids: CASSLAPLEQFS. The CDR3 DNA sequence: TGTGCCAGCAGCTTAGCGCCTCTGGAGCAGTTCTCC. The chain joins TRBV7-9 to TRBJ2-1; the D is unclear. There are 12 residues in the CDR3. Per the germline V gene, CDR1 is SEHNR and CDR2 is FQNEAQ (reference sequence). Trimming pared 0 bases from V and 10 bases from J, leaving 7 bases between.

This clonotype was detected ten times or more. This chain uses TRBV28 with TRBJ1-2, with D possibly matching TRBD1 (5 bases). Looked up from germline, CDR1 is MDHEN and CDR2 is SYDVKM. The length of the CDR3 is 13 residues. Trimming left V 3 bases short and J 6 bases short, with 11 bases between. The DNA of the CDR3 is TGTGCCAGCAGTTTCAACAGGTGGGATGGCTACACCTTC. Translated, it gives CASSFNRWDGYTF.

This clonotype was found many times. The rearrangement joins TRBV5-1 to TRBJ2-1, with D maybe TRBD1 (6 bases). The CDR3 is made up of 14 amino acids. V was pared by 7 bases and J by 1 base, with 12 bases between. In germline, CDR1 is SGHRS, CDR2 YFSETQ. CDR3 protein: CASGGRGSYNEQFF. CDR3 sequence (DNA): TGCGCCAGCGGCGGCAGGGGTTCCTACAATGAGCAGTTCTTC.

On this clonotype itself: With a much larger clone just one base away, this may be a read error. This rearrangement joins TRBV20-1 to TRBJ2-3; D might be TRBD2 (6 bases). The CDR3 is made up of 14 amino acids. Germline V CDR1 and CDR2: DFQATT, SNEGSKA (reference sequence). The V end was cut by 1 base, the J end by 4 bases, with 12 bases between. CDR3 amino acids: CSARGRDLPDTQYF. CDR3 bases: TGCAGTGCTAGAGGGCGGGATCTCCCAGATACGCAGTATTTT.

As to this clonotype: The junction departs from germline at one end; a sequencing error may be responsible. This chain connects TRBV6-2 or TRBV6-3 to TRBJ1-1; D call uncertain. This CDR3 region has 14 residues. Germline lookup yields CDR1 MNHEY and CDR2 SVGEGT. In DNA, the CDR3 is TGTGCCAGCAAAGATCCTCCCATGAACACTGAAGTTTTCTTT. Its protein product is CASKDPPMNTEVFF.

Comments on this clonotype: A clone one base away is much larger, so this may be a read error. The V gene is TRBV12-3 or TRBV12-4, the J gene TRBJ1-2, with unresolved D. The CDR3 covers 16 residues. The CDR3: CASSSLRAAFNYDYTF. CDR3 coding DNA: TGTGCCAGCAGTTCCCTCCGGGCAGCCTTTAACTATGACTACACCTTC.

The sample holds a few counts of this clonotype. The CDR3 loop is CRVVAPDTEAFF. As DNA, the CDR3 is TGCAGGGTCGTGGCGCCAGACACTGAAGCTTTCTTT. The rearrangement uses TRBV29-1 and TRBJ1-1; D is unresolved. CDR1 is SQVTM, CDR2 ANQGSEA, per germline. This CDR3 has 12 residues.

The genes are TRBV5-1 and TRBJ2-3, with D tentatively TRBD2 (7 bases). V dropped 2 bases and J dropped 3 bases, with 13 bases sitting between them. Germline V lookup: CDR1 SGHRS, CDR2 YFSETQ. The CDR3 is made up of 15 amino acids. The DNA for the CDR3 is TGCGCCAGCAGCTTCCAACAGGGAGGGACAGATACGCAGTATTTT. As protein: CASSFQQGGTDTQYF.

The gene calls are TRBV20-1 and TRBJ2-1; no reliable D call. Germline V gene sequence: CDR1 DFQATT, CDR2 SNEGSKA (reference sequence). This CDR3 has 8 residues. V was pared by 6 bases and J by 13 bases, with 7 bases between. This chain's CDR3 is CSAATQFF. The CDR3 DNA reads TGCAGTGCCGCCACACAGTTCTTC.

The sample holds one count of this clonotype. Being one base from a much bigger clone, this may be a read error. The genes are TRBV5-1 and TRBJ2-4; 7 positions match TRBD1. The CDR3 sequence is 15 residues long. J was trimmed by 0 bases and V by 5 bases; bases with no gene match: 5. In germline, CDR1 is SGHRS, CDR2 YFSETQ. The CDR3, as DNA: TGCGCCAGCAGAGGACAGGAATTAGCCAAAAACATTCAGTACTTC. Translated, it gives CASRGQELAKNIQYF.